This T cell receptor beta chain was retrieved from a study of CD8+CD57+ T cells in acquired aplastic anemia. About the research overall: Sorted CD4+ and CD8+ cells gave an average of roughly 3.2 ug of DNA. Study results and limitations: Simpson's diversity of CD8+ cells was not significantly different in patients compared with controls.

The CDR3 consists of 16 residues. The junction had 5 bases not matched to a gene; V was cut back by 0 bases and J by 3 bases. Germline V lookup: CDR1 SGDLS, CDR2 YYNGEE. Worth noting for this clonotype: Antigen specificity is unknown.

It was genomic DNA that served as the template for profiling TCR beta VDJ and CDR3. Each CDR3 protein is one row after TCRdb ran MiXCR on the reads. Of roughly 170,000 distinct CDR3 sequences listed, 55% to 75% are singletons. The V call is TRBV9, the J call TRBJ2-1, with TRBD2 matching 8 bases. This clonotype was obtained from a human donor in good health. Input material: sorted CD4+, CD8+, or CD8+CD57+ T cells (not recorded which) from PBMCs. The CDR3 DNA follows: TGTGCCAGCAGCGTAGGTTCGAGCGGGGGCTACAATGAGCAGTTCTTC. It yields the protein CASSVGSSGGYNEQFF. The variable domain in full, with the rest retrieved from reference TRBV9 and TRBJ2-1, is DSGVTQTPKHLITATGQRVTLRCSPRSGDLSVYWYQQSLDQGLQFLIQYYNGEERAKGNILERFSAQQFPDLHSELNLSSLELGDSALYFCASSVGSSGGYNEQFFGPGTRLTVL.